This TCR beta chain was profiled in a study of blood T cell repertoires in COVID-19. Study-wide background: The samples span acute and convalescent COVID-19 from the United States, Italy and Spain. T cells, B-cell-depleted T cells, or PBMCs supplied cDNA or gDNA.

Study processing details: Reference gene primer amplification in the assay estimated nucleated cell counts. Produced via immunoSEQ multiplex PCR; TCRdb's table is partial and in-frame only. V and J calls and clone size come straight from that table; D and trimming were deduced from the DNA. Here the sample spans just over 300,000 clones, about 89% being singletons. The age range of participants was about 18 to 89 years, with residence in approximately 25 US areas. The V end was cut by 4 bases, the J end by 8 bases, with 14 bases between. The germline V gene has CDR1 MNHEY and CDR2 SVGAGI. CDR3 size: 13 residues.

This clonotype was obtained from a middle-aged woman who had recovered from COVID-19. Sequencing was carried out using PBMCs or T cells enriched from blood (not recorded which). The V and J genes are TRBV6-5 and TRBJ1-1; possible D gene TRBD1, 5 bases. CDR3 protein: CASSWGGSFEAFF. The CDR3 region has the DNA TGTGCCAGCAGTTGGGGGGGGTCTTTCGAAGCTTTCTTT.